This passage covers 28 T cell receptor beta chains from one sample sequenced in a study of post-analysis software for immune sequencing data (dated by TCRdb to 2013 to 2016). The study at large found these results: Significantly higher frequencies in patients than in controls were found for a few TRBV segments, including TRBV5-6, TRBV5-1 and TRBV20-1.

These receptors' antigens are unknown. The library was generated by PCR. The sequencer was an Illumina HiSeq 2500. To reduce PCR and sequencing biases, unique molecular identifiers were built into the TCR beta cDNA libraries. Through fastp at Q25 and MiXCR, TCRdb rebuilt clones from the public reads, retaining in-frame beta chains. Entries that share a CDR3 protein sequence are merged under the most common genes and DNA. The sample contains about 150,000 distinct CDR3 sequences, roughly 31% of them found a single time. Of the sample, about 1.6% falls within the top ten clones. Sequencing was carried out using blood. These receptors were collected from a girl aged 5 to 17 with multiple sclerosis.

In this sample, this clonotype turned up many times. CDR3 sequence: CASSDIRVGTQYF. The CDR3 bases are TGCGCCAGCAGTGATATCAGGGTTGGGACCCAGTACTTC. This chain joins TRBV10-2 and TRBJ2-5; the D gene is possibly TRBD1 (5 bases). Trimming took 3 bases from V and 7 from J, leaving 12 bases between them. The CDR3 loop spans 13 amino acids. Germline V gives CDR1 WSHSY, CDR2 SAAADI.

The rearrangement uses TRBV7-2 and TRBJ1-1; weak D call: TRBD1 (6 bases). The V end was cut by 4 bases, the J end by 6 bases, with 12 bases between. There are 13 residues in the CDR3. Per germline, CDR1 SGHTA and CDR2 FQGNSA. CDR3 in DNA: TGTGCCAGCAGCTCCTTCTACAGGGCTGAAGCTTTCTTT. Amino acids: CASSSFYRAEAFF.

The rearrangement links TRBV4-1 to TRBJ1-2; unclear D gene. Germline-derived CDR1 and CDR2 are MGHRA and YSYEKL. V lost 4 bases, J lost 4 bases, and 13 bases lay in between. The CDR3 contains 14 residues. CDR3 region: CASSREEGIYGYTF. CDR3 nucleotide sequence: TGCGCCAGCAGCCGAGAGGAAGGAATCTATGGCTACACCTTC.

This clonotype was observed at least ten times. The chain combines TRBV4-2 with TRBJ2-1, with 8 bases lining up with TRBD2. The V gene end was trimmed by 2 bases and the J gene end by 10 bases; junction bases not matched to a gene: 10. The CDR3 has 15 residues. Per the germline V gene, CDR1 is LGHNA and CDR2 is YNFKEQ. The CDR3: CASSQPGTRGVEQFF. In DNA, the CDR3 is TGTGCCAGCAGCCAACCCGGGACTAGAGGAGTCGAGCAGTTCTTC.

This clonotype has just a few counts. The V and J genes are TRBV27 and TRBJ2-1; 9 nucleotides agree with TRBD2. The CDR3 is made up of 15 amino acids. With V trimmed by 4 bases and J by 9 bases, 10 bases remained unmatched. The germline CDR1 and CDR2 sequences are MNHEY and SMNVEV (reference sequence). The chain's CDR3 is CASSWGLAGLSEQFF. The CDR3, as DNA: TGTGCCAGCAGTTGGGGGCTAGCGGGACTAAGTGAGCAGTTCTTC.

This clonotype came up many times. V gene TRBV20-1 combines with J gene TRBJ1-1, with a possible D match to TRBD1 (6 bases). Germline loops: CDR1 DFQATT, CDR2 SNEGSKA (reference sequence). CDR3 length equals 13 residues. This CDR3 is CRAGHPTNTEAFF. The CDR3 region has the DNA TGCAGAGCGGGACACCCAACGAACACTGAAGCTTTCTTT.

Remarks on this clonotype: Since a much larger clone is just one base distant, this may be a read error. V is TRBV29-1 and J is TRBJ2-3, with TRBD2 as a possible D gene (5 bases). Trimming took 7 bases from V and 0 from J, leaving 11 bases between them. Germline V gives CDR1 SQVTM, CDR2 ANQGSEA. The CDR3 contains 13 residues. CDR3 DNA sequence: TGCAGCGGTGCGGGTCCTAGCACAGATACGCAGTATTTT. It yields the protein CSGAGPSTDTQYF.

As concerns this clonotype: A much larger clone is a single base away; this may be a read error. The chain links TRBV12-3 or TRBV12-4 to TRBJ2-3, with D possibly being TRBD1 or TRBD2 (5 bases each). The length of the CDR3 is 13 residues. CDR3 protein: CASSWDHTDAQYF. The CDR3 DNA follows: TGTGCCAGCAGTTGGGACCATACAGATGCGCAGTATTTT.

The V gene is TRBV5-6, the J gene TRBJ2-4, with D tentatively TRBD1 (6 bases). Germline CDR1 is SGHDT and CDR2 is YYEEEE. This CDR3 has 15 residues. Trimming took 2 bases from V and 6 from J, leaving 15 bases between them. The chain's CDR3 is CASSFLGHPGNIQYF. For the CDR3, the DNA is TGTGCCAGCAGCTTCTTGGGACACCCGGGAAACATTCAGTACTTC.

As regards this clonotype: Just one base apart from a much larger clone, this may be a read error. The gene calls are TRBV11-2 and TRBJ2-7; D ambiguous. The DNA end favors TRBJ2-5, so the J call may be wrong. This CDR3 contains 15 residues. Germline values: CDR1 SGHAT, CDR2 FQNNGV. The CDR3 region is CASSSLWNSVKTQYF. CDR3 DNA sequence: TGTGCCAGCAGCTCTTTATGGAATTCCGTGAAGACCCAGTACTTC.

The chain has TRBV7-9 and TRBJ2-4, with 12 bases that match TRBD2. The CDR3 runs 16 residues. V dropped 2 bases and J dropped 6; count of bases not matched to a gene: 5. Germline V gene data show CDR1 as SEHNR and CDR2 as FQNEAQ (reference sequence). The CDR3 sequence: CASSLPASGRGNIQYF. The DNA of the CDR3 is TGTGCCAGCAGCTTACCTGCTAGCGGGAGGGGAAACATTCAGTACTTC.

V gene TRBV9 combines with J gene TRBJ2-3, with unresolved D. The V and J ends lost 0 bases and 2 bases respectively, with 16 bases between them. Germline loops: CDR1 SGDLS, CDR2 YYNGEE. The CDR3 loop spans 17 amino acids. CDR3 loop: CASSVDSRPTYTDTQYF. The DNA for the CDR3 is TGTGCCAGCAGCGTAGATTCCCGTCCCACCTACACAGATACGCAGTATTTT.

Comments on this clonotype: Since a much larger clone is just one base distant, this may be a read error. The CDR3 DNA sequence: TGTGCCAGCAGCCCAGGCCAGGTGTACAGTGAGCAGTTCTTC. Translation: CASSPGQVYSEQFF. The rearrangement joins TRBV7-2 to TRBJ2-1; D gene unclear. This CDR3 has 14 residues. Germline lookup yields CDR1 SGHTA and CDR2 FQGNSA.

As for this clonotype: This sequence may be a read error, since a much larger clone differs from it by one base. V and J are TRBV29-1 and TRBJ2-1; TRBD1 might be the D (7 bases). The germline V gene has CDR1 SQVTM and CDR2 ANQGSEA. Trimming left V 8 bases short and J 5 bases short, with 34 bases between. The CDR3 loop spans 19 amino acids. CDR3 residues: CSTSPTAGGTITSHNEQFF. The CDR3 DNA follows: TGCAGCACATCCCCCACAGCAGGGGGGACAATAACGTCCCACAATGAGCAGTTCTTC.

This clonotype was recorded a few times. The V and J genes are TRBV29-1 and TRBJ2-3; tentatively, D is TRBD1 (5 bases). Between the trimmed V and J ends, which lost 4 bases and 2 bases, there was a span of 13 bases. The germline V gene has CDR1 SQVTM and CDR2 ANQGSEA. CDR3 length: 14 amino acids. CDR3 residues: CSVGQGPFTDTQYF. The DNA of the CDR3 is TGCAGCGTTGGTCAGGGCCCTTTCACAGATACGCAGTATTTT.

The CDR3, as DNA: TGTGCCTGGAGTGTCGGGTCGGATAGTCAGCCCCAGCATTTT. Amino acids: CAWSVGSDSQPQHF. The chain joins TRBV30 to TRBJ1-5; no firm D call. The V and J ends lost 0 bases and 6 bases respectively, with 12 bases between them. The CDR3 covers 14 residues. Germline CDR1 is GTSNPN and CDR2 is SVGIG (reference sequence).

This clonotype turned up a few times. The rearrangement links TRBV2 to TRBJ2-1, with TRBD2 matching over 7 bases. The CDR3 is 19 amino acids. Germline V gives CDR1 SNHLY, CDR2 FYNNEI. V shed 1 base, J shed 3 bases, and the junction held 15 bases outside the gene matches. The chain's CDR3 is CASSEDPMGGSPDYNEQFF. The CDR3 coding sequence is TGTGCCAGCAGTGAAGACCCCATGGGAGGGTCCCCCGACTACAATGAGCAGTTCTTC.

This clonotype appeared once. The V and J genes are TRBV12-3 or TRBV12-4 and TRBJ2-4; the D is unclear. Gene TRBJ2-5 matches the end of the DNA better, so the J call may be wrong. The CDR3 totals 11 residues. The CDR3 reads CASSFGQTQYF. In DNA, the CDR3 is TGTGCCAGCAGTTTCGGTCAGACCCAGTACTTC.

This clonotype was recorded a few times. This chain joins TRBV12-3 or TRBV12-4 and TRBJ2-7; D remains ambiguous. This CDR3 is built from 13 residues. V was cut by 5 bases and J by 2 bases, with 10 bases left in between. The CDR3 sequence: CASSPEVAYEQYF. Here the CDR3 DNA reads TGTGCCAGCAGTCCCGAGGTGGCCTACGAGCAGTACTTC.

This clonotype was detected only a few times. The rearrangement links TRBV5-1 to TRBJ2-2; D remains unclear. Germline CDR1 reads SGHRS; CDR2 reads YFSETQ. V lost 0 bases and J 9 bases, leaving 3 bases between the germline ends. The CDR3 is made up of 11 amino acids. This CDR3 is CASSLERELFF. CDR3 DNA: TGCGCCAGCAGCTTGGAAAGGGAGCTGTTTTTT.

This chain connects TRBV4-1 to TRBJ2-1, with 8 nucleotides matching TRBD2. The CDR3 length is 14 residues. Unmatched junction bases numbered 6, after V lost 3 bases and J lost 8 bases. The germline V gene encodes CDR1 MGHRA and CDR2 YSYEKL. CDR3 amino acids: CASSQGDSGDEQFF. The CDR3 region has the DNA TGCGCCAGCAGCCAGGGCGATAGCGGGGATGAGCAGTTCTTC.

The table lists this clonotype with many counts. The CDR3 nucleotides read TGTGCCAGCAGCGCCCGAGCACTAGTAAGATACGAGCAGTACTTC. As protein: CASSARALVRYEQYF. The chain uses TRBV6-5 and TRBJ2-7, with D possibly being TRBD2 (5 bases). The CDR3 extends over 15 amino acids. The germline V and J ends were trimmed by 6 bases and 4 bases, with 19 bases remaining between them. Germline values: CDR1 MNHEY, CDR2 SVGAGI.

This clonotype was counted many times. The gene calls are TRBV15 and TRBJ2-1; tentative D call: TRBD2 (6 bases). Trimming left V 0 bases short and J 9 bases short, with 18 bases between. This CDR3 region has 16 residues. The V gene's germline CDR1 is LNHNV and CDR2 YYDKDF (reference sequence). The CDR3 DNA reads as TGTGCCACCAGCAGAGACCTCAGAGCGGGCCGGGGTGAGCAGTTCTTC. Translation gives CATSRDLRAGRGEQFF.

This clonotype came up many times. The chain joins TRBV20-1 to TRBJ2-5, with no clear D. Trimming took 6 bases from V and 1 from J, leaving 6 bases between them. The CDR3 length is 11 residues. Germline assignment: CDR1 DFQATT and CDR2 SNEGSKA (reference sequence). The CDR3 spells CSARFQETQYF. The DNA for the CDR3 is TGCAGTGCCAGATTCCAAGAGACCCAGTACTTC.

The genes are TRBV7-6 and TRBJ1-1, with 10 bases matching TRBD1. This CDR3 region has 21 residues. The V segment lost 2 bases and the J segment 1 base; nucleotides outside the gene matches: 19. Germline V lookup: CDR1 SGHVS, CDR2 FNYEAQ. CDR3 loop: CASSLQLVFPRDRGRNTEAFF. CDR3 sequence (DNA): TGTGCCAGCAGCTTACAATTGGTGTTCCCCCGGGACAGGGGTAGGAACACTGAAGCTTTCTTT.

The V and J genes are TRBV10-3 and TRBJ1-5; 10 bases align to TRBD1. V was clipped by 6 bases and J by 4 bases; unmatched bases: 3. This CDR3 region has 14 residues. Per the germline V gene, CDR1 is ENHRY and CDR2 is SYGVKD. CDR3 sequence reads: CAISRDRGNQPQHF. CDR3 coding DNA: TGTGCCATCAGCCGGGACAGGGGAAATCAGCCCCAGCATTTT.

The chain joins TRBV19 to TRBJ2-1; D unresolved. The better agreement between TRBJ2-7 and the DNA end casts doubt on the J call. Looked up from germline, CDR1 is LNHDA and CDR2 is SQIVND (reference sequence). The CDR3 spans 13 residues. CDR3: CASSIEDYNEQYF. The CDR3 DNA reads TGTGCCAGTAGTATCGAGGATTACAATGAGCAGTACTTC.

V is TRBV4-3 and J is TRBJ2-3; D may be TRBD2 (6 bases). Germline V gene lookup returns CDR1 LGHNA and CDR2 YSLEER. This CDR3 has 18 residues. Trimming removed 0 bases from V and 0 bases from J, with 16 bases in between. The chain's CDR3 is CASSQDNLAGSSTDTQYF. For the CDR3, the DNA is TGCGCCAGCAGCCAAGACAATCTGGCGGGGTCTAGCACAGATACGCAGTATTTT.